Presented here are 8 T cell receptor beta chains from one specimen sequenced in a study of cytomegalovirus exposure and HLA in healthy donors. 13 Jbeta primers and 60 Vbeta primers were used for the PCR. Method: immunoSEQ multiplex PCR; TCRdb's copy keeps in-frame clones and lacks some. The profile shows 200,000 or so clones, around four fifths of them singletons. The sequenced sample was PBMCs. Receptor source: a woman between 18 and 30 years old in good health and CMV-seronegative.

The J gene is TRBJ2-5, the V gene TRBV28, with TRBD2 matching 7 bases. CDR1 MDHEN and CDR2 SYDVKM come from the germline V gene. V trimming: 6 bases; J trimming: 5 bases; junction bases outside the gene matches: 9. The CDR3 contains 14 residues. This CDR3 is CASRETSSVETQYF. The CDR3 DNA sequence: TGTGCCAGCAGGGAGACTAGCTCCGTGGAGACCCAGTACTTC.

This clone was detected only once. This chain joins TRBV5-4 and TRBJ2-7, with D perhaps TRBD1 (6 bases). The germline V gene has CDR1 SGHNT and CDR2 YYREEE (reference sequence). Trimming left V 4 bases short and J 2 bases short, with 13 bases between. This CDR3 comprises 14 residues. CDR3 region: CASSHHREPYEQYF. The CDR3 DNA reads TGTGCCAGCAGCCATCACAGGGAACCCTACGAGCAGTACTTC.

V is TRBV7-8 and J is TRBJ2-4, with D perhaps TRBD1 (7 bases). Germline-derived CDR1 and CDR2 are SGHVS and FQNEAQ. This CDR3 is 15 amino acids long. V lost 0 bases and J 13 bases, leaving 19 bases between the germline ends. The DNA of the CDR3 is TGTGCCAGCAGCTTAGCTGGAGGGGGCTCTCTGTCCCAGTACTTC. Translating it yields CASSLAGGGSLSQYF. The full variable domain, its missing parts supplied by reference TRBV7-8 and TRBJ2-4, is GAGVSQSPRYKVAKRGQDVALRCDPISGHVSLFWYQQALGQGPEFLTYFQNEAQLDKSGLPSDRFFAERPEGSVSTLKIQRTQQEDSAVYLCASSLAGGGSLSQYFGAGTRLSVL.

The chain carries TRBV7-9 and TRBJ1-6; 9 positions agree with TRBD1. V shed 1 base, J shed 10 bases, and the junction held 8 bases outside the gene matches. Germline V CDR1 and CDR2: SEHNR, FQNEAQ (reference sequence). The CDR3 consists of 16 residues. CDR3 in DNA: TGTGCCAGCAGCTTAGGGTCGGGACAGGGTGGGTCACCCCTCCACTTT. It encodes CASSLGSGQGGSPLHF.

The V gene is TRBV20-1, the J gene TRBJ2-1, with a tentative D call TRBD2 (5 bases). The CDR3 contains 11 residues. With 3 bases removed from V and 6 bases from J, the gap between germline ends came to 6 bases. CDR1 and CDR2 (germline): DFQATT, SNEGSKA (reference sequence). The CDR3 coding sequence is TGCAGTGCTAGCGGGGTCAATGAGCAGTTCTTC. Protein: CSASGVNEQFF.

The chain couples TRBV7-2 to TRBJ2-3; 8 bases fit TRBD2. With 8 bases clipped from V and 6 bases from J, the junction kept 13 bases outside the gene matches. CDR1 SGHTA and CDR2 FQGNSA come from the germline V gene. The CDR3 is 15 residues long. The CDR3 reads CASRGGRGPTDTQYF. CDR3 nucleotides: TGTGCCAGCCGGGGGGGGCGGGGGCCTACGGATACGCAGTATTTT.

The genes are TRBV28 and TRBJ1-4; D might be TRBD1 (5 bases). Germline assignment: CDR1 MDHEN and CDR2 SYDVKM. The CDR3 has 15 amino acids. Between the trimmed V and J ends, which lost 7 bases and 4 bases, there was a span of 16 bases. The CDR3, as DNA: TGTGCCAGCACTCCCGGGACTTATGGTAATGAAAAACTGTTTTTT. Its translation: CASTPGTYGNEKLFF.

The J gene is TRBJ1-4, the V gene TRBV27; 8 bases are a match to TRBD1. The V gene's germline CDR1 is MNHEY and CDR2 SMNVEV (reference sequence). V lost 5 bases and J lost 2; bases outside the gene matches: 13. This CDR3 region has 18 residues. CDR3 protein: CASSDAGTGAATNEKLFF. Here the CDR3 DNA reads TGTGCCAGCAGTGATGCCGGGACAGGAGCCGCGACTAATGAAAAACTGTTTTTT.